The 19 T cell receptor beta chains listed next were all sequenced from one sample in a study of cytomegalovirus exposure and HLA in healthy donors. It was with 60 Vbeta and 13 Jbeta primers that the PCR ran. Sequenced by immunoSEQ multiplex PCR; TCRdb stores in-frame clones only, minus some. The table lists about 110,000 clones, roughly 76% of them singletons. Source material: PBMCs. The receptors here all came from a woman aged 50 to 65 in good health and CMV-seropositive.

Regarding this clone: Germline and junction disagree at one end, which may indicate a read error. The chain joins TRBV5-3 to TRBJ2-4; 10 nucleotides line up with TRBD2. TRBV5-3 carries the ORF label, with uncertain function. There are 16 residues in the CDR3. CDR3 loop: CARSPGLAFGKNSQYF. CDR3 coding DNA: TGTGCCAGAAGCCCGGGACTAGCGTTTGGCAAAAACAGTCAGTACTTC.

The V and J genes are TRBV21-1 and TRBJ2-7; the D call of TRBD1 is as the table states it, not checked on the DNA. TRBV21-1 is classified as a pseudogene. This CDR3 spans 13 amino acids. Written as DNA, the CDR3 is TGTGCCAGCCTTTTCGACAGAGGCCACGAGCAGTACTTC. Translating gives CASLFDRGHEQYF.

V gene TRBV5-1 combines with J gene TRBJ2-2; weak D call: TRBD2 (6 bases). Germline-derived CDR1 and CDR2 are SGHRS and YFSETQ. V lost 0 bases to trimming and J lost 0 bases, with 6 bases between them. The CDR3 is 15 amino acids. The DNA of the CDR3 is TGCGCCAGCAGCTTGGCGGGGGCGAACACCGGGGAGCTGTTTTTT. It encodes CASSLAGANTGELFF.

The chain recombines TRBV6-5 with TRBJ2-4, with 9 bases aligning to TRBD1. Germline assignment: CDR1 MNHEY and CDR2 SVGAGI. The CDR3 spans 13 residues. V shed 6 bases, J shed 8 bases, and the junction held 5 bases outside the gene matches. The CDR3 sequence is CASSSGTGYIQYF. The CDR3, as DNA: TGTGCCAGCAGCTCCGGGACAGGGTACATTCAGTACTTC.

The chain has TRBV7-2 and TRBJ2-7; 8 bases are a match to TRBD2. The CDR3 is made up of 15 amino acids. The V and J ends lost 5 bases and 4 bases, in that order; junction bases with no gene match: 10. The germline V gene has CDR1 SGHTA and CDR2 FQGNSA. In DNA, the CDR3 is TGTGCCAGCAGCCCATCCCTCGGGGGGGCTTACGAGCAGTACTTC. Protein: CASSPSLGGAYEQYF.

The chain is built from TRBV27 and TRBJ1-1; D unclear. CDR1 MNHEY and CDR2 SMNVEV come from the germline V gene (reference sequence). V lost 0 bases and J lost 5, with 13 bases in between. The CDR3 has 15 residues. CDR3 DNA sequence: TGTGCCAGCAGTTTATCTTATGGGAGTTGGACTGAAGCTTTCTTT. This translates into CASSLSYGSWTEAFF.

The chain recombines TRBV7-3 with TRBJ2-7, with D possibly matching TRBD2 (7 bases). Germline V CDR1 and CDR2: SGHTA, FQGTGA. V dropped 0 bases and J dropped 5 bases, with 8 bases sitting between them. The CDR3 is 13 amino acids. This CDR3 reads CASSLTRGHEQYF. In nucleotides, the CDR3 is TGTGCCAGCAGCTTAACGCGGGGGCACGAGCAGTACTTC.

As concerns this clone: An end of the junction does not agree with germline; a read error may underlie this. The chain links TRBV19 to TRBJ2-4; D may be TRBD1 (5 bases). This CDR3 is 14 amino acids long. Germline lookup yields CDR1 LNHDA and CDR2 SQIVND (reference sequence). As DNA, the CDR3 is TGTGCCAGTAGTTTACAGGTGCTCAAAAACAGTCAGTACTTC. Translated, it gives CASSLQVLKNSQYF.

J is TRBJ1-1 and V is TRBV6-5; a weak D match, TRBD1 (6 bases). The CDR3 is 13 residues long. Between the trimmed V and J ends, which lost 5 bases and 2 bases, there was a span of 9 bases. Germline loops: CDR1 MNHEY, CDR2 SVGAGI. CDR3 DNA sequence: TGTGCCAGCAGTACGACAGGAAACACTGAAGCTTTCTTT. Amino acid sequence: CASSTTGNTEAFF.

This clone was counted a single time. The V and J genes are TRBV4-2 and TRBJ1-3; D gene ambiguous. The V end lost 0 bases, the J end lost 4 bases, and 10 bases lay between the germline ends. This CDR3 has 15 residues. Germline V gives CDR1 LGHNA, CDR2 YNFKEQ. CDR3 bases: TGTGCCAGCAGCCAAGAATGGAGGAGCGGAAACACCATATATTTT. Translating it yields CASSQEWRSGNTIYF.

V gene TRBV10-3 combines with J gene TRBJ2-1; D might be TRBD2 (6 bases). From germline, CDR1 is ENHRY and CDR2 SYGVKD. With 4 bases removed from V and 6 bases from J, the gap between germline ends came to 7 bases. The CDR3 is 12 residues long. This chain's CDR3 is CAISVGGNEQFF. DNA for the CDR3: TGTGCCATCAGTGTGGGGGGCAATGAGCAGTTCTTC.

The chain employs TRBV10-1 and TRBJ2-7; TRBD2 aligns across 7 bases. The CDR3 length is 14 residues. CDR1 is WNHNN and CDR2 is SYGVQD in the germline V gene (reference sequence). V dropped 8 bases and J dropped 3; count of bases not matched to a gene: 10. The CDR3 DNA follows: TGCGCCAGCCCTTGGGGAGGGTGGAACTACGAGCAGTACTTC. Translation: CASPWGGWNYEQYF.

There are a few counts of this clone. The chain is built from TRBV5-1 and TRBJ2-7; TRBD2 matches 8 bases. Germline CDR1 SGHRS, CDR2 YFSETQ. This CDR3 has 15 amino acids. With 3 bases clipped from V and 2 bases from J, the junction kept 7 bases outside the gene matches. CDR3 nucleotide sequence: TGCGCCAGCAGCTCTCAGACTAGCGTTGCCTACGAGCAGTACTTC. Translating gives CASSSQTSVAYEQYF. Drawing the rest from reference TRBV5-1 and TRBJ2-7, the complete variable domain is KAGVTQTPRYLIKTRGQQVTLSCSPISGHRSVSWYQQTPGQGLQFLFEYFSETQRNKGNFPGRFSGRQFSNSRSEMNVSTLELGDSALYLCASSSQTSVAYEQYFGPGTRLTVT.

V and J are TRBV29-1 and TRBJ2-7; 8 bases align to TRBD1. The V gene's germline CDR1 is SQVTM and CDR2 ANQGSEA. The CDR3 runs to 16 residues. The junction had 15 bases not matched to a gene; V was cut back by 6 bases and J by 2 bases. CDR3 in amino acids: CSVRTGLDVRTYEQYF. CDR3 DNA: TGCAGCGTCCGGACAGGGCTTGACGTGAGGACCTACGAGCAGTACTTC.

CDR3 region: CASSLHSGANVLTF. The CDR3 nucleotides read TGTGCCAGTAGTTTACACTCTGGGGCCAACGTCCTGACTTTC. This chain uses TRBV19 with TRBJ2-6; no definite D call. V gave up 5 bases and J gave up 0 bases, with 5 bases separating them. This CDR3 contains 14 residues. Looked up from germline, CDR1 is LNHDA and CDR2 is SQIVND (reference sequence).

J is TRBJ2-5 and V is TRBV5-4; the D gene is possibly TRBD1 (6 bases). Germline values: CDR1 SGHNT, CDR2 YYREEE (reference sequence). The CDR3 extends over 13 amino acids. V gave up 4 bases and J gave up 4 bases, with 11 bases separating them. For the CDR3, the DNA is TGTGCCAGCAGCCCTTACAGGGTAGAGACCCAGTACTTC. Its translation: CASSPYRVETQYF.

The CDR3 nucleotides are TGTGCCAGCAGCTTGGGGGGACAGGCTAGCAATCAGCCCCAGCATTTT. Amino acid sequence: CASSLGGQASNQPQHF. The V call is TRBV5-6, the J call TRBJ1-5; the match to TRBD1 covers 8 bases. V dropped 0 bases and J dropped 0; count of bases not matched to a gene: 2. This CDR3 region has 16 residues. Germline CDR1 is SGHDT and CDR2 is YYEEEE.

This sequence joins TRBV15 and TRBJ2-5; D is uncertain. Germline V CDR1 and CDR2: LNHNV, YYDKDF (reference sequence). This CDR3 has 15 residues. The V end was cut by 3 bases, the J end by 3 bases, with 14 bases between. DNA of the CDR3: TGTGCCACCAGCAGGGCATCGCAGTACGAAGAGACCCAGTACTTC. Amino acids: CATSRASQYEETQYF. The complete variable domain, with remaining parts taken from reference TRBV15 and TRBJ2-5, reads DAMVIQNPRYQVTQFGKPVTLSCSQTLNHNVMYWYQQKSSQAPKLLFHYYDKDFNNEADTPDNFQSRRPNTSFCFLDIRSPGLGDTAMYLCATSRASQYEETQYFGPGTRLLVL.

This chain uses TRBV18 with TRBJ2-3, with D possibly being TRBD1 (5 bases). The V gene's germline CDR1 is KGHSH and CDR2 LQKENI. Between the trimmed V and J ends, which lost 3 bases and 3 bases, there was a span of 13 bases. The CDR3 consists of 15 residues. The CDR3 loop reads CASSPDNGGTDTQYF. The CDR3 DNA follows: TGTGCCAGCTCACCGGACAATGGTGGAACAGATACGCAGTATTTT. The full variable domain, rest sourced from reference TRBV18 and TRBJ2-3, is NAGVMQNPRHLVRRRGQEARLRCSPMKGHSHVYWYRQLPEEGLKFMVYLQKENIIDESGMPKERFSAEFPKEGPSILRIQQVVRGDSAAYFCASSPDNGGTDTQYFGPGTRLTVL.